These 14 T cell receptor beta chains were all obtained from the same sample, sequenced in a study of OX40 agonist ivuxolimab in advanced cancers. The protocol was immunoSEQ multiplex PCR, while the TCRdb copy is restricted to in-frame clones and leaves out a portion. The sample lists 90,000 to 120,000 clones, more than 85% occurring once. This specimen consisted of CD4+ or CD8+ T cells sorted from blood, obtained in a trial of the OX40 agonist ivuxolimab. The receptors derive from an adult with an advanced solid tumor such as melanoma, head and neck, liver or kidney cancer.

CDR3 nucleotide sequence: TGTGCCAGCTCACCCGCCTGGGGGGGGCAGAACACTGAAGCTTTCTTT. Amino acid sequence: CASSPAWGGQNTEAFF. J is TRBJ1-1 and V is TRBV18, with a possible D match to TRBD1 (6 bases). The CDR3 spans 16 residues. Germline assignment: CDR1 KGHSH and CDR2 LQKENI. V lost 3 bases to trimming and J lost 1 base, with 15 bases between them.

This rearrangement joins TRBV6-1 to TRBJ1-5, with D tentatively TRBD1 (6 bases). Germline lookup yields CDR1 MNHNS and CDR2 SASEGT. V lost 5 bases and J lost 5, with 10 bases in between. CDR3 length equals 13 residues. The CDR3 here is CASSNRVHQPQHF. CDR3 coding DNA: TGTGCCAGCAGTAACAGGGTTCATCAGCCCCAGCATTTT.

V gene TRBV10-1 combines with J gene TRBJ1-2, with 9 bases identical to TRBD1. After removal of 5 bases from V and 7 bases from J, the junction contained 5 bases not matched to a gene. Germline V lookup: CDR1 WNHNN, CDR2 SYGVQD (reference sequence). This CDR3 spans 13 amino acids. The DNA of the CDR3 is TGCGCCAGCAGTCCGGGACAGGGTGTTGGCTACACCTTC. Translation: CASSPGQGVGYTF.

The chain combines TRBV14 with TRBJ2-1; TRBD2 matches 8 bases. Trimming removed 4 bases from V and 2 bases from J; junction bases left unmatched: 1. The germline V gene has CDR1 SGHDN and CDR2 FVKESK. CDR3 length: 14 amino acids. CDR3 loop: CASSRGLAYNEQFF. CDR3 bases: TGTGCCAGCAGCCGGGGACTAGCCTACAATGAGCAGTTCTTC.

This clone was seen a single time. The rearrangement uses TRBV6-5 and TRBJ1-2; D remains unclear. The V gene's germline CDR1 is MNHEY and CDR2 SVGAGI. The CDR3 sequence is 16 residues long. The germline V and J ends were trimmed by 1 base and 3 bases, with 15 bases remaining between them. CDR3 protein: CASSYLINSGHYGYTF. CDR3 bases: TGTGCCAGCAGTTACTTAATAAACTCGGGCCACTATGGCTACACCTTC.

This clone appeared a single time. The genes are TRBV30 and TRBJ2-2; 8 bases are a match to TRBD1. The V segment lost 1 base and the J segment 0 bases; nucleotides outside the gene matches: 1. Germline V gene sequence: CDR1 GTSNPN, CDR2 SVGIG (reference sequence). CDR3 size: 15 residues. The CDR3 region is CAWSAGQANTGELFF. The CDR3 DNA follows: TGTGCCTGGAGTGCGGGACAGGCGAACACCGGGGAGCTGTTTTTT.

This clone is labeled as medium-sized. The genes are TRBV9 and TRBJ1-1; TRBD1 is a possible D gene (5 bases). The germline CDR1 and CDR2 sequences are SGDLS and YYNGEE. V was shortened by 2 bases and J by 3 bases, with 8 bases between the two germline ends. The CDR3 has 13 residues. CDR3 sequence (DNA): TGTGCCAGCAGCGTGAAAGGGGACACTGAAGCTTTCTTT. Protein sequence: CASSVKGDTEAFF.

This sequence joins TRBV9 and TRBJ2-7; 8 bases are a match to TRBD1. The CDR3 length is 14 residues. The V segment lost 0 bases and the J segment 3 bases; nucleotides outside the gene matches: 2. From germline, CDR1 is SGDLS and CDR2 YYNGEE. CDR3 amino acids: CASSVEQGGYEQYF. The CDR3 region has the DNA TGTGCCAGCAGCGTAGAACAGGGGGGCTACGAGCAGTACTTC.

The chain employs TRBV19 and TRBJ1-2; D unresolved. Trimming left V 3 bases short and J 4 bases short, with 9 bases between. Germline CDR1 reads LNHDA; CDR2 reads SQIVND (reference sequence). The CDR3 extends over 13 amino acids. CDR3 region: CASSITNSYGYTF. CDR3 DNA: TGTGCCAGTAGTATTACAAATTCCTATGGCTACACCTTC.

The chain links TRBV5-6 to TRBJ2-3, with D hard to call. V was cut by 5 bases and J by 2 bases, with 12 bases left in between. Germline loops: CDR1 SGHDT, CDR2 YYEEEE. The CDR3 loop spans 14 amino acids. The DNA of the CDR3 is TGTGCCAGCAGTGGTTCGCACTCCACAGATACGCAGTATTTT. Its translation: CASSGSHSTDTQYF.

This sequence joins TRBV12-5 and TRBJ2-1; 11 bases map to TRBD2. J gave up 8 bases and V 6 bases, and 9 bases lay outside the gene matches. Germline CDR1 and CDR2: LGHNT and FRNRAP. The CDR3 has 15 amino acids. The CDR3 sequence: CASGPQLAGVDEQFF. In nucleotides, the CDR3 is TGTGCTAGTGGCCCCCAACTAGCGGGAGTTGATGAGCAGTTCTTC.

This clone was detected only once. The rearrangement uses TRBV5-4 and TRBJ1-3, with D perhaps TRBD1 (5 bases). This CDR3 has 16 amino acids. Germline V gene data show CDR1 as SGHNT and CDR2 as YYREEE (reference sequence). The V gene lost 4 bases and the J gene lost 0 bases, with 14 bases spanning the gap. CDR3 in amino acids: CASSDRRQSSGNTIYF. DNA of the CDR3: TGTGCCAGCAGCGACCGCCGACAGAGCTCTGGAAACACCATATATTTT.

This rearrangement joins TRBV18 to TRBJ1-3; possibly TRBD1 for D (6 bases). The V gene lost 1 base and the J gene lost 5 bases, with 9 bases spanning the gap. There are 14 residues in the CDR3. Per the germline V gene, CDR1 is KGHSH and CDR2 is LQKENI. CDR3 nucleotides: TGTGCCAGCTCACCACTGGGACAAAGAAACACCATATATTTT. Translating gives CASSPLGQRNTIYF.

Worth noting for this clone: Other DNA sequences in this sample translate to the same CDR3. This chain links TRBV27 with TRBJ1-2, with D tentatively TRBD1 (6 bases). Germline V gene lookup returns CDR1 MNHEY and CDR2 SMNVEV (reference sequence). There are 15 residues in the CDR3. With 3 bases removed from V and 2 bases from J, the gap between germline ends came to 13 bases. The CDR3 DNA is TGTGCCAGCAGTTTCGGGGGGCGGGGGAACTATGGCTACACCTTC. Translation: CASSFGGRGNYGYTF.